The sequence of this T cell receptor (beta chain) was determined in a study of blood T cell repertoires in COVID-19. Produced via immunoSEQ multiplex PCR; TCRdb's table is partial and in-frame only. Counted here are about 410,000 clones, roughly 90% occurring once; the ten biggest clones make up 1.5% to 1.7%. Germline-derived CDR1 and CDR2 are MNHEY and SVGAGI. The V gene lost 8 bases and the J gene lost 1 base, with 11 bases spanning the gap. This CDR3 has 14 residues. Sequenced sample: peripheral blood. The clonotype comes from a woman aged 40 to 50 with COVID-19, enrolled during active disease. The chain couples TRBV6-5 to TRBJ2-2; D is perhaps TRBD2 (7 bases). The CDR3 DNA reads TGTGCCAGCGCGGGGGCAGGGAACACCGGGGAGCTGTTTTTT. Residues: CASAGAGNTGELFF.